This T cell receptor delta chain was found in a study of gamma-delta T cells after stem cell transplantation. This CDR3 region has 19 residues. Germline V gene sequence: CDR1 GEAIGNYY, CDR2 EKD. Germline trimming cut 3 bases from V and 4 bases from J; bases unmatched to any gene: 16. TCRdb reanalysed the RT-PCR reads with CATT. The sample lists 2,000 to 3,000 delta-chain clones, approximately 2.9% occurring once. Turning to this clone: This DNA's translation and the protein TCRdb lists, from a much larger clone, do not match at residue 14, likely due to a read error; the protein shown is translated from the DNA.

The sequencing input was gamma-delta T cells. The receptor's source is a human donor. It is not recorded whose cells these are; they may come from a transplant donor. The rearrangement uses TRDV2 and TRDJ1; 13 nucleotides agree with TRDD3. CDR3: CACDLITGGYAGYGDKLIF. CDR3 in DNA: TGTGCCTGTGACCTAATTACTGGGGGATACGCGGGCTACGGCGATAAACTCATCTTT.